This record concerns one T cell receptor (beta chain) sequence. The antigen it recognizes is unknown. No base-level quality is on record; no much larger clone is a single base apart. Other DNA sequences in the sample encode the same CDR3. The donors were healthy, HIV-negative adults with no recently reported acute infections or vaccinations. Every donor was a Caucasian adult residing in Nashville, Tennessee, USA. CD8 memory samples consisted of magnetically selected CD45RO+ cells combined with CCR7-negative CD45RA+ effector memory (TemRA) cells. Blood was obtained by leukapheresis, after which PBMCs were separated by Ficoll-Histopaque density gradient centrifugation and cryopreserved in liquid nitrogen vapor phase. Analytical flow cytometry was used to check the purity and quantity of every magnetically sorted T cell population. From each sorted fraction, genomic DNA was isolated and quantified by UV absorbance on a Nanodrop 2000c.

TCR CDR3 regions were amplified from genomic DNA by multiplex PCR using the deep immunoSEQ assay. Genomic DNA extracted from each cell subset was distributed evenly over all wells of several immunoSEQ 96-well plates, and each plate served as one replicate. For sorted subsets, about 200 ng genomic DNA, equal to about 30,000 T cell genomes, was loaded into each replicate PCR. The purified libraries were quantified using a Qubit 3.0 fluorometer, sized with a Bioanalyzer 2100, and then quantified again using the KAPA Library Quantification kit. A separate single-read 150-cycle Illumina NextSeq 550 flow cell was used to sequence each immunoSEQ 96-well plate. From the authors' description of their analysis: Because the immunoSEQ output held only junctional sequences and lacked quality scores, the filtering could not match the filtering applied to full-length reads. Sequences were annotated with PyIR, a Python wrapper for IgBLAST v1.9, using IMGT germline references to assign V/J genes and CDR3. Reads were filtered out if the reads had weak V/J assignments (E-value above 1e-6), no CDR3, stop codons, out-of-frame junctions, or ambiguous translated residues. V3J clonotypes were defined by identical inferred V gene, J gene, and CDR3 amino acid sequence. To compute the percentage overlap between repertoires, the number of shared unique clonotypes was divided by the size of the smaller repertoire. RTK rarefaction, the Chao1 estimator, and Recon v2.1 estimates of unobserved clonotypes were used to assess repertoire richness. For all TCRbeta clonotypes obtained by the gDNA method from four donors, generation probabilities were computed with OLGA. TCRdb provides this immuneACCESS table in a form limited to in-frame rearrangements. Some clones are lacking; in checked studies, under half of them reflect an unresolved V gene, and why the rest are absent is not known. V and J calls and clone size follow that table, whereas D and trimming were derived from the DNA. The sample yields some 320,000 clones; roughly 91% were counted once. The biggest ten clones account for roughly 16% of the sample.

The data were taken from a study of shared clonotypes between healthy human individuals (TCRdb year 2020). About the investigation overall: Three men and a couple of women, aged 18 to 49 years, made up the cohort. For each donor, CD4 naive and CD4 memory were each given three plates, CD8 naive was given two plates, and CD8 memory was given one plate. To increase sequencing depth and limit assay-specific biases, TCR repertoire library preparation and sequencing were carried out by different laboratories using diverse techniques. The study deeply sequenced blood TCR repertoires of about 5 healthy adults to estimate repertoire size and the extent of clonotype sharing between individuals. Each donor's leukapheresis produced roughly between about 0.8 and 8.9 billion PBMCs. The paper's findings and limits, for the study overall: Compared with non-shared clonotypes, clonotypes shared by all four sorted-subset donors had higher generation probabilities. Naive subsets generally had larger estimated clonotype richness than memory subsets. Sharing across a handful of donors was observed for 5% to 6.5% of naive CD4, about 4% of naive CD8, about 2.3% of memory CD4, and about 0.39% of memory CD8 clonotypes. Rarefaction of sorted-subset datasets indicated incomplete sequencing despite the large sequencing depth. Pairwise subsampling led to the expectation that sequencing depth would affect the degree of clonotype sharing among donors. The small number of donors limited the genetic and exposure-history diversity represented. Only blood was sampled, and tissue TCR repertoires likely differ from those in blood.

This clonotype was sampled from a man between 18 and 29 years old in good health. What was sequenced was memory CD8+ T cells sorted from blood. Per the publication, the cell subset or site label means: CD45RO+ cells pooled with CCR7-negative TemRA cells.

The CDR3 region: CAWSVLGYNEQFF. The sequenced DNA: TGTGCCTGGAGTGTCCTCGGCTACAATGAGCAGTTCTTC. The chain was built from TRBV30 and TRBJ2-1; confidence is insufficient to name the D gene. The germline V gene encodes CDR1 GTSNPN and CDR2 SVGIG (reference sequence). The CDR3 runs 13 amino acids, cysteine and phenylalanine included. The DNA shown is the 39-base CDR3, in frame from base 1. A distance of 6 bases separates the germline ends of V and J, which lose 0 bases and 3 bases respectively. Reference TRBV30 and TRBJ2-1 proteins supply the regions before and after the CDR3; the full variable domain is: SQTIHQWPATLVQPVGSPLSLECTVEGTSNPNLYWYRQAAGRGLQLLFYSVGIGQISSEVPQNLSASRPQDRQFILSSKKLLLSDSGFYLCAWSVLGYNEQFFGPGTRLTVL.